The T cell receptor (beta chain) described here comes from a study of T-cell reconstitution after alpha-beta-depleted transplantation in children. The CDR3 length is 17 residues. Germline CDR1 and CDR2: SNHLY and FYNNEI. V trimming: 6 bases; J trimming: 0 bases; junction bases outside the gene matches: 8. Study conclusions and caveats: Expanded graft clones numbering several hundred reportedly gave rise to alpha-beta T cells about two months after transplant.

Library preparation (for TCRbeta) was performed with unique molecular identifiers. Via MiXCR, TCRdb re-called the PCR reads, giving one row per CDR3 protein. There are 250,000 to 400,000 distinct CDR3 sequences in the sample; around 25% occur only once, and approximately 11% lies in the top ten. Note on this clonotype: Antigen specificity is unknown.

The rearrangement uses TRBV2 and TRBJ2-1; 10 bases map to TRBD2. The sequencing here drew on PBMCs, mostly from graft donor cells, taken 180 days after TCRalphabeta/CD19-depleted stem cell transplant. The sequence derives from a male patient aged 5 to 17 who had a stem cell transplant for acute lymphoblastic leukemia, so the T cells may come from the graft donor. The CDR3 DNA is TGTGCCAGCAGAGCGGGAGGGCCCCTTAGCTCCTACAATGAGCAGTTCTTC. Its protein product is CASRAGGPLSSYNEQFF. Looking up the rest from reference TRBV2 and TRBJ2-1 gives the full variable domain: EPEVTQTPSHQVTQMGQEVILRCVPISNHLYFYWYRQILGQKVEFLVSFYNNEISEKSEIFDDQFSVERPDGSNFTLKIRSTKLEDSAMYFCASRAGGPLSSYNEQFFGPGTRLTVL.